Following are 13 T cell receptor beta chains from one sample sequenced in a study of breast tumors, draining lymph nodes, adjacent tissues. MiXCR, applied by TCRdb to the multiplex PCR reads, yields one record per CDR3 protein. The sample holds about 230,000 distinct CDR3 sequences, approximately 29% seen once. Samples came from axillary lymph nodes draining the breast cancer. Sequenced input: axillary lymph node tissue. The receptors come from a female donor with breast cancer. Some clones in this sample may be carry-over from other donors' samples.

The rearrangement links TRBV6-5 to TRBJ1-3; no firm D call. Per germline, CDR1 MNHEY and CDR2 SVGAGI. The CDR3 has 15 amino acids. V gave up 2 bases and J gave up 0 bases, with 8 bases separating them. The CDR3 sequence is CASSYGLSSGNTIYF. CDR3 bases: TGTGCCAGCAGTTACGGACTATCCTCTGGAAACACCATATATTTT.

J is TRBJ2-7 and V is TRBV12-3 or TRBV12-4; perhaps TRBD1 as D (5 bases). This CDR3 comprises 12 residues. Trimming stripped 7 bases from V and 2 bases from J, with 9 bases between. CDR3 in DNA: TGTGCCAGCACAGGGCTAACCTACGAGCAGTACTTC. Encoded protein: CASTGLTYEQYF.

The chain uses TRBV2 and TRBJ2-3, with TRBD2 identical over 12 bases. CDR3 length: 16 residues. The V segment lost 5 bases and the J segment 2 bases; nucleotides outside the gene matches: 5. Germline V gene lookup returns CDR1 SNHLY and CDR2 FYNNEI. The CDR3 DNA follows: TGTGCCAGCAGTCCTGGACTAGCGGGATTCACAGATACGCAGTATTTT. Translating gives CASSPGLAGFTDTQYF.

In its sample, this clonotype was seen many times. The V call is TRBV6-1, the J call TRBJ1-6; tentative D call: TRBD1 (6 bases). Germline-derived CDR1 and CDR2 are MNHNS and SASEGT. The CDR3 length is 17 residues. V shed 8 bases and J shed 7 bases, with 24 bases lying between them. The CDR3 loop is CASHAGGLVGLNSPLHF. The CDR3 bases are TGTGCCAGCCACGCCGGGGGCCTTGTGGGTTTGAATTCACCCCTCCACTTT.

V usage is TRBV10-3 and J usage is TRBJ2-2, with 9 bases lining up with TRBD1. V shed 4 bases, J shed 5 bases, and the junction held 2 bases outside the gene matches. The CDR3 extends over 14 amino acids. The germline CDR1 and CDR2 sequences are ENHRY and SYGVKD. The CDR3 loop reads CAISGGTGTGELFF. For the CDR3, the DNA is TGTGCCATCAGTGGAGGGACAGGGACCGGGGAGCTGTTTTTT.

In this sample, this clonotype turned up many times. J is TRBJ2-1 and V is TRBV19; 8 bases are a match to TRBD1. The CDR3 is 15 residues long. V shed 5 bases, J shed 7 bases, and the junction held 10 bases outside the gene matches. Germline V gene data show CDR1 as LNHDA and CDR2 as SQIVND (reference sequence). The CDR3 sequence: CASSHRRTGWNEQFF. CDR3 bases: TGTGCCAGTAGTCACCGGAGGACAGGGTGGAATGAGCAGTTCTTC.

In regard to this clonotype: This may be a read error, as it is one base from a much larger clone. V usage is TRBV5-5 and J usage is TRBJ2-3, with TRBD2 as a possible D gene (6 bases). The CDR3 is 15 amino acids. V lost 1 base and J lost 7, with 16 bases in between. Germline CDR1 and CDR2: SGHKS and YYEKEE (reference sequence). DNA for the CDR3: TGTGCCAGCAGCTTGCCTAGCGCGTTCAAAAATACGCAGTATTTT. Protein sequence: CASSLPSAFKNTQYF. The whole variable domain, filled in from reference TRBV5-5 and TRBJ2-3, reads DAGVTQSPTHLIKTRGQQVTLRCSPISGHKSVSWYQQVLGQGPQFIFQYYEKEERGRGNFPDRFSARQFPNYSSELNVNALLLGDSALYLCASSLPSAFKNTQYFGPGTRLTVL.

A remark on this clonotype: This could be a read error, since a much larger clone is one nucleotide away. The conserved closing phenylalanine or tryptophan is absent in this CDR3, likely reflecting a read error. The genes are TRBV6-5 and TRBJ1-3; D possibly corresponds to TRBD1 (5 bases). CDR1 and CDR2 from the germline V gene are MNHEY and SVGAGI. This CDR3 region has 15 residues. CDR3 sequence: CASSHSRGTRNTIYL. CDR3 nucleotide sequence: TGTGCCAGCAGTCACTCGAGAGGGACGCGAAACACCATATATCTT.

The V call is TRBV5-1, the J call TRBJ1-1; TRBD1 is a possible D gene (5 bases). The germline V and J ends were trimmed by 4 bases and 7 bases, with 14 bases remaining between them. The CDR3 sequence is 13 residues long. The germline gives CDR1 SGHRS, CDR2 YFSETQ. The CDR3 region has the DNA TGCGCCAGCAGCGCCCAGCCGGGGCTTGAAGCTTTCTTT. Its protein product is CASSAQPGLEAFF.

On this clonotype itself: At one end the junction does not follow the germline gene, possibly because of a read error. This chain links TRBV7-2 with TRBJ2-5; D unclear. CDR1 SGHTA and CDR2 FQGNSA come from the germline V gene. This CDR3 has 12 residues. CDR3 coding DNA: TGTGCCAGCAGCTATGGTGGTGAGACCCGGTACTTC. Its protein product is CASSYGGETRYF.

At least ten counts were recorded for this clonotype. The genes are TRBV19 and TRBJ1-5; a possible D gene is TRBD1 (6 bases). The germline CDR1 and CDR2 sequences are LNHDA and SQIVND (reference sequence). The CDR3 is made up of 15 amino acids. Trimming removed 4 bases from V and 0 bases from J, with 10 bases in between. CDR3 sequence reads: CASSTTGNSNQPQHF. Here the CDR3 DNA reads TGTGCCAGTAGTACGACAGGTAATAGCAATCAGCCCCAGCATTTT.

The chain is built from TRBV4-3 and TRBJ2-1; 8 bases are shared with TRBD2. Germline CDR1 LGHNA, CDR2 YSLEER. This CDR3 contains 16 residues. V shed 0 bases and J 7 bases; nucleotides not matched to a gene: 8. CDR3 sequence (DNA): TGCGCCAGCAGCCAAGAAGTAGCGGGGTCGTATAATGAGCAGTTCTTC. Amino acids: CASSQEVAGSYNEQFF.

This clonotype was observed many times. The gene calls are TRBV20-1 and TRBJ1-2; D gene unclear. CDR1 is DFQATT, CDR2 SNEGSKA, per germline (reference sequence). The V and J ends lost 5 bases and 8 bases respectively, with 15 bases between them. This CDR3 has 12 amino acids. The CDR3 sequence: CSAHPGDQGYTF. The CDR3 DNA reads TGCAGTGCTCACCCCGGGGATCAAGGCTACACCTTC.